These 17 T cell receptor beta chains were all obtained from the same sample, sequenced in a study of Tregs in tolerant kidney transplant recipients. Assay: immunoSEQ multiplex PCR; the TCRdb copy retains only in-frame clones and omits some. The sample records 60,000 or so clones, roughly 88% being singletons. The sample in question was Tregs from blood, obtained before the transplant. These receptors originate from a human donor who received a combined kidney and bone marrow transplant.

V and J are TRBV27 and TRBJ2-3; TRBD1 might be the D (5 bases). This CDR3 is 13 amino acids long. Germline values: CDR1 MNHEY, CDR2 SMNVEV (reference sequence). V was shortened by 3 bases and J by 5 bases, with 9 bases between the two germline ends. CDR3 bases: TGTGCCAGCAGTTTGGGCCAGGGAGATACGCAGTATTTT. This encodes CASSLGQGDTQYF.

This CDR3 reads CATREIMNTEAFF. The CDR3 nucleotides are TGTGCCACCCGGGAGATCATGAACACTGAAGCTTTCTTT. The rearrangement uses TRBV28 and TRBJ1-1; the D is unclear. The CDR3 is made up of 13 amino acids. Germline CDR1 and CDR2: MDHEN and SYDVKM. The ends were cut back, 10 bases at V and 0 bases at J, with 12 bases in the middle. Looking up the rest from reference TRBV28 and TRBJ1-1 gives the full variable domain: DVKVTQSSRYLVKRTGEKVFLECVQDMDHENMFWYRQDPGLGLRLIYFSYDVKMKEKGDIPEGYSVSREKKERFSLILESASTNQTSMYLCATREIMNTEAFFGQGTRLTVV.

The CDR3 bases are TGTGCCAGCTCACCCCAAACTGTGAACACTGAAGCTTTCTTT. Protein product: CASSPQTVNTEAFF. The chain joins TRBV18 to TRBJ1-1; D not certain. This CDR3 is 14 amino acids long. V was cut by 3 bases and J by 0 bases, with 8 bases left in between. Germline CDR1 is KGHSH and CDR2 is LQKENI.

On this clone itself: In the same sample, other DNA sequences code for this CDR3. This chain links TRBV5-4 with TRBJ2-5; the D gene could be TRBD1 or TRBD2 (6 bases each). Trimming took off 0 bases at V and 1 base at J, with 10 bases between the two ends. CDR1 is SGHNT, CDR2 YYREEE, per germline (reference sequence). The CDR3 runs to 15 residues. The CDR3 DNA is TGTGCCAGCAGCTTGGGTTGGGGGGCCCAAGAGACCCAGTACTTC. Protein: CASSLGWGAQETQYF.

This clone appeared a few times. This sequence joins TRBV10-1 and TRBJ1-2, with a weak D call TRBD1 (6 bases). The CDR3 runs 17 residues. Germline V gene data show CDR1 as WNHNN and CDR2 as SYGVQD (reference sequence). Trimming left V 0 bases short and J 6 bases short, with 20 bases between. Written as DNA, the CDR3 is TGCGCCAGCAGTGAGTCTTCTCGGAACCAGGGGCGAGATGGCTACACCTTC. Translating it yields CASSESSRNQGRDGYTF.

V is TRBV27 and J is TRBJ2-7; the match to TRBD2 covers 7 bases. The CDR3 is 14 residues long. Losses at the gene ends were 2 bases for V and 3 bases for J; bases not matched to a gene: 4. From germline, CDR1 is MNHEY and CDR2 SMNVEV (reference sequence). The CDR3 sequence: CASSLGGRDYEQYF. The CDR3 DNA sequence: TGTGCCAGCAGTTTAGGCGGGAGAGACTACGAGCAGTACTTC.

The J gene is TRBJ1-2, the V gene TRBV19; no firm D call. The V gene lost 10 bases and the J gene lost 1 base, with 10 bases spanning the gap. This CDR3 region has 12 residues. CDR1 LNHDA and CDR2 SQIVND come from the germline V gene (reference sequence). The CDR3 region has the DNA TGTGCCACCAGGCGCGGTAACTATGGCTACACCTTC. Encoded protein: CATRRGNYGYTF.

The gene calls are TRBV6-5 and TRBJ1-5, with D perhaps TRBD1 (5 bases). Germline assignment: CDR1 MNHEY and CDR2 SVGAGI. Deletions cut 8 bases from V and 6 bases from J, with 14 bases between. This CDR3 spans 13 amino acids. The CDR3 sequence is CASAGVRSQPQHF. The CDR3 region has the DNA TGTGCCAGCGCGGGGGTCCGTAGTCAGCCCCAGCATTTT.

V usage is TRBV30 and J usage is TRBJ2-3; 12 bases fit TRBD2. CDR1 is GTSNPN, CDR2 SVGIG, per germline (reference sequence). Losses at the gene ends were 3 bases for V and 4 bases for J; bases not matched to a gene: 5. The CDR3 is 15 residues long. CDR3 sequence: CAWRLAGGPPDTQYF. CDR3 bases: TGTGCCTGGAGGCTAGCGGGAGGGCCCCCAGATACGCAGTATTTT.

The chain couples TRBV2 to TRBJ2-5; 7 positions agree with TRBD2. After removal of 4 bases from V and 9 bases from J, the junction contained 20 bases not matched to a gene. CDR3 size: 17 residues. Germline V gene lookup returns CDR1 SNHLY and CDR2 FYNNEI. The CDR3 reads CASSGLGRALIIGSQYF. The DNA of the CDR3 is TGTGCCAGCAGTGGGTTGGGGAGGGCCCTTATAATTGGGTCCCAGTACTTC.

This chain links TRBV7-9 with TRBJ1-1; D possibly corresponds to TRBD1 (6 bases). V was shortened by 5 bases and J by 3 bases, with 28 bases between the two germline ends. Per the germline V gene, CDR1 is SEHNR and CDR2 is FQNEAQ (reference sequence). The CDR3 has 19 residues. CDR3 sequence reads: CASSDNLSWDTQGDTEAFF. In DNA, the CDR3 is TGTGCCAGCAGCGATAACCTCTCCTGGGACACCCAGGGAGACACTGAAGCTTTCTTT.

The V gene is TRBV7-9, the J gene TRBJ1-1, with D uncertain. Germline CDR1 reads SEHNR; CDR2 reads FQNEAQ (reference sequence). The V end was cut by 1 base, the J end by 1 base, with 4 bases between. The CDR3 has 13 residues. The CDR3 sequence is CASSLEGNTEAFF. In DNA, the CDR3 is TGTGCCAGCAGCTTAGAGGGGAACACTGAAGCTTTCTTT.

The chain is built from TRBV6-5 and TRBJ1-1; D is undetermined. V was cut by 2 bases and J by 7 bases, with 5 bases left in between. Per germline, CDR1 MNHEY and CDR2 SVGAGI. CDR3 length equals 11 residues. The DNA for the CDR3 is TGTGCCAGCAGTTACGTGGGTGAAGCTTTCTTT. Protein product: CASSYVGEAFF.

The chain couples TRBV7-9 to TRBJ2-2; D may be TRBD1 (6 bases). Germline CDR1 SEHNR, CDR2 FQNEAQ (reference sequence). This CDR3 region has 15 residues. V lost 6 bases and J lost 6, with 17 bases in between. This CDR3 is CASRLPGGGPGELFF. The CDR3 coding sequence is TGTGCCAGCAGGCTACCTGGGGGCGGGCCCGGGGAGCTGTTTTTT.

The V gene is TRBV2, the J gene TRBJ1-3, with D possibly being TRBD1 (6 bases). V lost 7 bases and J lost 3, with 13 bases in between. This CDR3 has 14 amino acids. Germline CDR1 is SNHLY and CDR2 is FYNNEI. CDR3 amino acids: CASKYREGGNTIYF. The CDR3, as DNA: TGTGCCAGCAAATACAGGGAAGGTGGAAACACCATATATTTT.

This chain uses TRBV4-1 with TRBJ1-1, with unresolved D. The CDR3 sequence is 15 residues long. V was clipped by 0 bases and J by 0 bases, with 8 bases between them. Germline CDR1 and CDR2: MGHRA and YSYEKL. The CDR3 bases are TGCGCCAGCAGCCAAGAAGGATACATGAACACTGAAGCTTTCTTT. It codes for CASSQEGYMNTEAFF.

V usage is TRBV18 and J usage is TRBJ2-7; a weak D match, TRBD1 (5 bases). The CDR3 consists of 13 residues. Germline V gives CDR1 KGHSH, CDR2 LQKENI. The V gene lost 3 bases and the J gene lost 3 bases, with 9 bases spanning the gap. This chain's CDR3 is CASSPPGNYEQYF. CDR3 sequence (DNA): TGTGCCAGCTCACCGCCAGGGAACTACGAGCAGTACTTC.